This T cell receptor (beta chain) emerged from a study of early T cells in non-severe SARS-CoV-2 infection. As part of library construction, unique molecular identifiers were attached to individual cDNA molecules. TCRdb recomputed calls from the 5' RACE reads with MiXCR, one row per CDR3 protein. The sample carries 70,000 to 80,000 distinct CDR3 sequences, around 12% recorded once. Germline V lookup: CDR1 SGHTA, CDR2 FQGNSA. CDR3 length: 13 amino acids. V lost 4 bases, J lost 1 base, and 7 bases lay in between. This clonotype was recorded a few times. The source is an adult who was a healthcare worker with PCR-confirmed SARS-CoV-2 infection or an uninfected control (not recorded which). This material consisted of whole blood, taken at baseline. The rearrangement links TRBV7-2 to TRBJ2-5; D ambiguous. The CDR3 nucleotides read TGTGCCAGCAGCTCAACGGTCCAAGAGACCCAGTACTTC. Translating gives CASSSTVQETQYF.